These 18 T cell receptor beta chains originate from one sample sequenced in a study of cytomegalovirus exposure and HLA in healthy donors (TCRdb year 2017). Preparation of the library involved the immunoSEQ multiplex PCR assay. For the multiplex PCR, a mixture combining 60 forward primers for TCR Vbeta segments and 13 reverse primers for TCR Jbeta segments was used. What TCRdb holds here is the immuneACCESS table cut down to in-frame rearrangements. Part of the clones is not present; checked against another copy, under half of the missing clones reflect an unresolved V gene, and the others are unexplained. This sample comprises approximately 150,000 clones, 80% of them detected only once. The ten largest clones take up around an eighth of the sample. Sequenced input: PBMCs. The receptors derive from a woman in her forties in good health and CMV-seronegative.

V and J are TRBV7-2 and TRBJ2-3; 8 bases align to TRBD2. The V segment lost 5 bases and the J segment 3 bases; nucleotides outside the gene matches: 7. The length of the CDR3 is 15 residues. Germline V gives CDR1 SGHTA, CDR2 FQGNSA. CDR3 residues: CASSPRGGRTDTQYF. DNA of the CDR3: TGTGCCAGCAGCCCTCGGGGGGGTAGGACAGATACGCAGTATTTT.

The chain recombines TRBV13 with TRBJ2-5; 11 bases match TRBD2. This CDR3 spans 16 amino acids. J was trimmed by 5 bases and V by 5 bases; bases with no gene match: 10. Per germline, CDR1 PRHDT and CDR2 FYEKMQ (reference sequence). CDR3 nucleotides: TGTGCCAGCAGCGTCCGTTTAGCGGGGGGGTCGGAGACCCAGTACTTC. Translating gives CASSVRLAGGSETQYF.

Points on this clone: An end of the junction differs from the germline gene, which may be a read error. This chain joins TRBV6-5 and TRBJ2-7, with TRBD1 matching 10 bases. The CDR3 has 16 amino acids. Germline loops: CDR1 MNHEY, CDR2 SVGAGI. CDR3: CASGYGQGVVGYEQYF. The DNA for the CDR3 is TGTGCCAGCGGTTACGGACAGGGGGTGGTTGGCTACGAGCAGTACTTC.

This chain joins TRBV28 and TRBJ1-3; D is perhaps TRBD1 (6 bases). Per germline, CDR1 MDHEN and CDR2 SYDVKM. The CDR3 consists of 16 residues. V was trimmed by 4 bases and J by 1 base, leaving 14 bases between them. This chain's CDR3 is CASSSSGVVSGNTIYF. The CDR3 region has the DNA TGTGCCAGCAGTTCATCAGGGGTAGTATCTGGAAACACCATATATTTT.

The rearrangement uses TRBV11-1 and TRBJ2-7; 10 bases fit TRBD1. V was pared by 5 bases and J by 6 bases, with 4 bases of the junction left unmatched. CDR1 and CDR2 from the germline V gene are SGHAT and FQDESV (reference sequence). The CDR3 runs to 13 residues. The CDR3 loop is CASSPWTGGEQYF. The CDR3 region has the DNA TGTGCCAGCAGCCCCTGGACAGGGGGCGAGCAGTACTTC. The whole variable domain, filled in from reference TRBV11-1 and TRBJ2-7, reads EAEVAQSPRYKITEKSQAVAFWCDPISGHATLYWYRQILGQGPELLVQFQDESVVDDSQLPKDRFSAERLKGVDSTLKIQPAELGDSAMYLCASSPWTGGEQYFGPGTRLTVT.

This sequence joins TRBV6-1 and TRBJ2-5; D possibly corresponds to TRBD2 (6 bases). Trimming pared 3 bases from V and 5 bases from J, leaving 19 bases between. CDR1 and CDR2 (germline): MNHNS, SASEGT. The CDR3 is made up of 16 amino acids. The CDR3 DNA follows: TGTGCCAGCAGTGACCCCCGCGGGACCCCACGGGAGACCCAGTACTTC. It yields the protein CASSDPRGTPRETQYF.

The V and J genes are TRBV4-3 and TRBJ1-2; D remains ambiguous. In germline, CDR1 is LGHNA, CDR2 YSLEER. Deletions cut 1 base from V and 3 bases from J, with 15 bases between. The CDR3 is made up of 16 amino acids. The DNA of the CDR3 is TGCGCCAGCAGCCAAGCCCCTGGACTGCACGACTATGGCTACACCTTC. Its translation: CASSQAPGLHDYGYTF.

V is TRBV4-2 and J is TRBJ1-3; unclear D gene. The CDR3 length is 15 residues. Trimming cost V 7 bases and J 0 bases, with 13 bases left between them. Germline V gives CDR1 LGHNA, CDR2 YNFKEQ. The CDR3 DNA reads as TGTGCCAGCAAGGAGAGCAGCTTCTCTGGAAACACCATATATTTT. This gives the protein CASKESSFSGNTIYF.

This chain connects TRBV12-5 to TRBJ1-5; 9 bases match TRBD1. Germline CDR1 and CDR2: LGHNT and FRNRAP. The CDR3 runs 15 residues. V lost 1 base, J lost 5 bases, and 3 bases stayed unmatched. Here the CDR3 reads CASGLDRTGDQPQHF. The CDR3 DNA reads TGTGCTAGTGGTTTGGACCGGACAGGGGATCAGCCCCAGCATTTT. The full variable domain, with the rest looked up from reference TRBV12-5 and TRBJ1-5, is DARVTQTPRHKVTEMGQEVTMRCQPILGHNTVFWYRQTMMQGLELLAYFRNRAPLDDSGMPKDRFSAEMPDATLATLKIQPSEPRDSAVYFCASGLDRTGDQPQHFGDGTRLSIL.

Turning to this clone: The junction departs from the called germline gene at one end, perhaps through a read error. V gene TRBV9 combines with J gene TRBJ2-6, with D perhaps matching TRBD2 (6 bases). Germline CDR1 is SGDLS and CDR2 is YYNGEE. The CDR3 totals 16 residues. DNA for the CDR3: TGTGCCAGCAGCGTAGTCGGAGGGTCTGGGGCCAACGGCCTGACTTTC. Protein sequence: CASSVVGGSGANGLTF.

The chain employs TRBV28 and TRBJ1-1; D gene ambiguous. There are 11 residues in the CDR3. Trimming removed 0 bases at V and 10 bases at J, with 6 bases between. Germline CDR1 MDHEN, CDR2 SYDVKM. CDR3 region: CASSLWAVAFF. The DNA of the CDR3 is TGTGCCAGCAGTTTATGGGCCGTAGCTTTCTTT. Full variable domain (missing parts from reference TRBV28 and TRBJ1-1): DVKVTQSSRYLVKRTGEKVFLECVQDMDHENMFWYRQDPGLGLRLIYFSYDVKMKEKGDIPEGYSVSREKKERFSLILESASTNQTSMYLCASSLWAVAFFGQGTRLTVV.

The CDR3 DNA reads TGTGCCAGCAGCCGAGGACGGTTGCAGACAGGGCTCCAGCCCCAGCATTTT. Its protein is CASSRGRLQTGLQPQHF. V is TRBV7-2 and J is TRBJ1-5; TRBD1 matches 7 bases. The CDR3 loop spans 17 amino acids. CDR1 SGHTA and CDR2 FQGNSA come from the germline V gene. V was pared by 5 bases and J by 7 bases, with 17 bases of the junction left unmatched.

Remarks on this clone: One end of the junction does not line up with germline, which may come from a read error. The chain uses TRBV11-2 and TRBJ2-1; 9 bases align to TRBD1. The CDR3 spans 12 residues. Per the germline V gene, CDR1 is SGHAT and CDR2 is FQNNGV. CDR3 loop: CASSLGGGQGIF. The CDR3 nucleotides read TGTGCCAGCAGCTTAGGGGGGGGACAGGGAATCTTC.

The chain combines TRBV21-1 with TRBJ1-2; the table calls TRBD1, which could not be checked here. TRBV21-1 is a known pseudogene. CDR3 length equals 15 residues. CDR3 sequence (DNA): TGTGCCAGCAGCAAAGGTGAGACAGGGTCATATGGCTACACCTTC. Its translation: CASSKGETGSYGYTF.

The rearrangement joins TRBV5-4 to TRBJ2-3; D is perhaps TRBD2 (5 bases). The CDR3 totals 13 residues. Trimming shortened V by 2 bases and J by 6 bases, and 10 bases separated the two germline ends. Germline loops: CDR1 SGHNT, CDR2 YYREEE (reference sequence). The CDR3 region has the DNA TGTGCCAGCAGCTTTACTGGGGAGGATACGCAGTATTTT. It translates to CASSFTGEDTQYF.

The CDR3 nucleotides read TGTGCCAGCAGCCTAGGACAGGGGAGAGGTTCACCCCTCCACTTT. Amino acids: CASSLGQGRGSPLHF. The chain has TRBV11-3 and TRBJ1-6, with 9 nucleotides matching TRBD1. This CDR3 has 15 amino acids. Trimming removed 5 bases from V and 9 bases from J; junction bases left unmatched: 8. CDR1 is SGHNT and CDR2 is YENEEA in the germline V gene.

This clone was detected only once. The genes are TRBV7-2 and TRBJ2-7, with D unclear. From germline, CDR1 is SGHTA and CDR2 FQGNSA. The CDR3 extends over 15 amino acids. Between the trimmed V and J ends, which lost 1 base and 0 bases, there was a span of 10 bases. The chain's CDR3 is CASSLDRVSSYEQYF. CDR3 sequence (DNA): TGTGCCAGCAGCTTAGATCGGGTAAGCTCCTACGAGCAGTACTTC.

The chain links TRBV20-1 to TRBJ2-1, with a weak D call TRBD2 (6 bases). This CDR3 contains 11 residues. CDR1 DFQATT and CDR2 SNEGSKA come from the germline V gene (reference sequence). With 6 bases removed from V and 7 bases from J, the gap between germline ends came to 10 bases. As DNA, the CDR3 is TGCAGTGCCAGCGGAGGGAATGAGCAGTTCTTC. Residues: CSASGGNEQFF.